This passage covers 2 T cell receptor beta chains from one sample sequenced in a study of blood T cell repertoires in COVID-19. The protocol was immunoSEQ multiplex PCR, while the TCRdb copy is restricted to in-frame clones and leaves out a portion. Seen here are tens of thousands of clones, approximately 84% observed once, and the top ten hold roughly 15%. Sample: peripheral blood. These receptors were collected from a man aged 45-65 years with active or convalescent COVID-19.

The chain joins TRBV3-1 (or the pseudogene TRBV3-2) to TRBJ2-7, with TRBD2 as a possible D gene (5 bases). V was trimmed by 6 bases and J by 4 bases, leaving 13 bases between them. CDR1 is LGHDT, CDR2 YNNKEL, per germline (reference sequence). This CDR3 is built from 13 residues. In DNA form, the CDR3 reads TGTGCCAGCAGGCCCGGGAATTCGTACGAGCAGTACTTC. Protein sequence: CASRPGNSYEQYF.

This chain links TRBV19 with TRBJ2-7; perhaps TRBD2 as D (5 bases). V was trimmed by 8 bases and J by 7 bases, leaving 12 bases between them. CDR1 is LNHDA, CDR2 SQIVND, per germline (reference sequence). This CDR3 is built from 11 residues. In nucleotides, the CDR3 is TGTGCCAGTCGGGATGGGTATGAGCAGTACTTC. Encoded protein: CASRDGYEQYF.